This TCR beta chain was identified in a study of cytomegalovirus exposure and HLA in healthy donors. In germline, CDR1 is MNHEY, CDR2 SVGAGI. This CDR3 contains 13 residues. V shed 5 bases and J 7 bases; nucleotides not matched to a gene: 6. PCR primers comprised 60 Vbeta and 13 Jbeta primers. Sequenced by immunoSEQ multiplex PCR; TCRdb stores in-frame clones only, minus some. The sample lists around 200,000 clones; 79% were seen once. Samples came from healthy bone marrow donors. This clone appeared once. Its antigen is not known. Study outcomes and limitations: Roughly even sequencing depth across donors was the assumption behind the presence/absence analyses. Overall, around 160 TCR beta chains were annotated as cytomegalovirus-associated.

Sequenced: PBMCs. The sequence derives from a woman aged 18-35 years in good health and CMV-seronegative. The chain has TRBV6-5 and TRBJ1-2; 8 bases agree with TRBD1. Here the CDR3 reads CASSRTGGTGYTF. As DNA, the CDR3 is TGTGCCAGCAGTCGAACAGGGGGGACTGGCTACACCTTC.